This T cell receptor beta chain is drawn from a study of response to subunit inactivated influenza vaccine. This CDR3 region has 15 residues. CDR1 is MNHNS and CDR2 is SASEGT in the germline V gene. With 5 bases clipped from V and 4 bases from J, the junction kept 5 bases outside the gene matches. This clonotype was seen only a few times. As yet, its antigen is unknown. MiXCR, run by TCRdb on the RT-PCR reads, gives a single entry per CDR3 protein. The repertoire holds some 190,000 distinct CDR3 sequences, with around 14% as singletons. The study, taken as a whole, reports: Every seasonal influenza vaccination brings in few new T cells, the authors suggested.

Material: CD8+ T cells sorted from PBMCs, obtained 5 to 6 days after vaccination. The chain links TRBV6-1 to TRBJ2-6, with 7 bases that match TRBD1. The clonotype originates from a middle-aged man who received an inactivated influenza vaccine. CDR3 nucleotide sequence: TGTGCCAGCAGTCTCACAGGGGTCGGGGCCAACGTCCTGACTTTC. Translating it yields CASSLTGVGANVLTF.